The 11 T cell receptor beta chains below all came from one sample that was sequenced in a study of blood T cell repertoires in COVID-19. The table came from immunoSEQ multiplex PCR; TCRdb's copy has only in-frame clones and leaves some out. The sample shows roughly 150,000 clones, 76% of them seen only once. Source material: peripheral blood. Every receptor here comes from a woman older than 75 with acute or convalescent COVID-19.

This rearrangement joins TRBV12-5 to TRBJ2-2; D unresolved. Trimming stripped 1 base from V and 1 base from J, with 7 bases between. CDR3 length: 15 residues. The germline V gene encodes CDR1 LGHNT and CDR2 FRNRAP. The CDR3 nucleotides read TGTGCTAGTGGTTTGGGTGTCGGGAACACCGGGGAGCTGTTTTTT. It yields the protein CASGLGVGNTGELFF.

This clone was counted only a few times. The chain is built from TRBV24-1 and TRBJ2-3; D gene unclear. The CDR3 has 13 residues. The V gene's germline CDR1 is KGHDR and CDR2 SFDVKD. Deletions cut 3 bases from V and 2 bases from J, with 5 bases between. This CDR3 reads CATSDSSTDTQYF. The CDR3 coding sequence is TGTGCCACCAGTGATAGCTCCACAGATACGCAGTATTTT.

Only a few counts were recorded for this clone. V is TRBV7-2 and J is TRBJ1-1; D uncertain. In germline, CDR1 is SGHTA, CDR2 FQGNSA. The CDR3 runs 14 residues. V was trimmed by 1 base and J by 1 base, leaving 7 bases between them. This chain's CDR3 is CASSLGARNTEAFF. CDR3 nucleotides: TGTGCCAGCAGCTTAGGGGCCCGGAACACTGAAGCTTTCTTT.

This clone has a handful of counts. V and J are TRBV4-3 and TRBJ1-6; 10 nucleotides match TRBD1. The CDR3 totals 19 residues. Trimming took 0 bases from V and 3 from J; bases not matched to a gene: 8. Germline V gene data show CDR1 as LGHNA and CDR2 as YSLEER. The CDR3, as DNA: TGCGCCAGCAGCCAAGATGGCCCAGGGACAGGGGACTATAATTCACCCCTCCACTTT. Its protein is CASSQDGPGTGDYNSPLHF.

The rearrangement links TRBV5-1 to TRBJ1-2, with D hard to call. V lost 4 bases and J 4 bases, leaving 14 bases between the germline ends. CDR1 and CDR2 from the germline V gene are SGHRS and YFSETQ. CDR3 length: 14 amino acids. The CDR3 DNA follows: TGCGCCAGCAGCCTGGATGCCGAGGGCTATGGCTACACCTTC. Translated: CASSLDAEGYGYTF.

CDR3 residues: CASSLGLLDINYEQYF. In DNA form, the CDR3 reads TGTGCCAGCAGCCTGGGACTTTTAGACATTAACTACGAGCAGTACTTC. The chain couples TRBV11-2 to TRBJ2-7; weak D call: TRBD2 (6 bases). The CDR3 extends over 16 amino acids. Germline CDR1 SGHAT, CDR2 FQNNGV. Trimming pared 5 bases from V and 3 bases from J, leaving 20 bases between. The full variable domain, rest sourced from reference TRBV11-2 and TRBJ2-7, is EAGVAQSPRYKIIEKRQSVAFWCNPISGHATLYWYQQILGQGPKLLIQFQNNGVVDDSQLPKDRFSAERLKGVDSTLKIQPAKLEDSAVYLCASSLGLLDINYEQYFGPGTRLTVT.

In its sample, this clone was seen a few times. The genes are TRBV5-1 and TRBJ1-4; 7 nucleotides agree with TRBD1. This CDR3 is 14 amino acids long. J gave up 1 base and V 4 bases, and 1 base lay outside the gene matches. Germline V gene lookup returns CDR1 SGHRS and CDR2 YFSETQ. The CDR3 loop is CASSRQGTNEKLFF. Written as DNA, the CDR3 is TGCGCCAGCAGCCGACAGGGAACTAATGAAAAACTGTTTTTT.

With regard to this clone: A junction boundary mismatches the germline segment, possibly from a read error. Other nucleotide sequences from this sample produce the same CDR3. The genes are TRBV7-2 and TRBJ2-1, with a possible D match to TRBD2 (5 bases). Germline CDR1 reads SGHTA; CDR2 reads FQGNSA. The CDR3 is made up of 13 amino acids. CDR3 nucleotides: TGCGCCAGCAGCTTAGCAAGGCGGGATGAGCAGTTCTTC. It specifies CASSLARRDEQFF.

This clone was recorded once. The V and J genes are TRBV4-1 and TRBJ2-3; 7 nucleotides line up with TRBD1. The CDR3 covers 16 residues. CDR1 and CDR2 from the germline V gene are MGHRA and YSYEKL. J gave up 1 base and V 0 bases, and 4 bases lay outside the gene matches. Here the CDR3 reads CASSQETGLGTDTQYF. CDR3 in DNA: TGCGCCAGCAGCCAAGAGACAGGGTTGGGCACAGATACGCAGTATTTT.

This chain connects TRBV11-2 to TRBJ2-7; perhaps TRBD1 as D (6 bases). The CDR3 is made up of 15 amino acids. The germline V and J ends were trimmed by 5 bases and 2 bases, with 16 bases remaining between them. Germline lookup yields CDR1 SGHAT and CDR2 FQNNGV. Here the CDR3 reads CASSPRQGKAYEQYF. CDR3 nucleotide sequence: TGTGCCAGCAGCCCTCGTCAGGGGAAGGCCTACGAGCAGTACTTC. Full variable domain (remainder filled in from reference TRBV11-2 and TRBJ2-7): EAGVAQSPRYKIIEKRQSVAFWCNPISGHATLYWYQQILGQGPKLLIQFQNNGVVDDSQLPKDRFSAERLKGVDSTLKIQPAKLEDSAVYLCASSPRQGKAYEQYFGPGTRLTVT.

The CDR3 sequence: CASSTSGTTNTGELFF. The CDR3 DNA reads as TGCGCCAGCAGCACCTCCGGGACAACGAACACCGGGGAGCTGTTTTTT. This chain links TRBV5-1 with TRBJ2-2; the D gene is possibly TRBD1 (6 bases). Germline V CDR1 and CDR2: SGHRS, YFSETQ. With 4 bases removed from V and 0 bases from J, the gap between germline ends came to 13 bases. The CDR3 length is 16 residues.